This T cell receptor (beta chain) is drawn from a study of molecular identifiers for immune sequencing clone quantification. In this sample, this clonotype turned up a few times. What it binds is unknown. J lost 7 bases, V lost 5 bases, and 8 bases had no gene match. The CDR3 loop spans 14 amino acids. The study, taken as a whole, reports: One cell's worth of spiked Jurkat TCR RNA was reportedly detectable among one million naive cells.

Methods described previously, with TCR primers listed, were used for bulk TCR libraries. TCRdb reprocessed the PCR reads via MiXCR and lists one record per CDR3 protein. Among about 640,000 distinct CDR3 sequences listed, 15% to 20% were seen once. This sequence joins TRBV12-3 or TRBV12-4 and TRBJ2-1, with 7 nucleotides matching TRBD2. Sequencing used naive CD8+ T cells from blood, with Jurkat cell RNA spiked in. As to subset: FACS-sorted CD8+CD4-CCR7+CD45RA+ naive T cells. This sequence originates from a human donor in good health. Some libraries in this study had Jurkat cell RNA spiked in. CDR3 protein: CASSMTSPGNEQFF. CDR3 nucleotides: TGTGCCAGCAGTATGACTAGCCCCGGGAATGAGCAGTTCTTC.